These 7 T cell receptor beta chains were all obtained from the same sample, sequenced in a study of cytomegalovirus exposure and HLA in healthy donors. PCR primers comprised 60 Vbeta and 13 Jbeta primers. TCRdb's copy holds only in-frame clones and misses some; the assay was immunoSEQ multiplex PCR. Among some 150,000 clones, 79% were seen once, and the ten largest hold 6% to 6.5%. The sample consisted of PBMCs. Source of these receptors: a man aged 50 to 59 in good health and CMV-seropositive.

V is TRBV10-1 and J is TRBJ2-7, with D possibly TRBD2 on 7 matching bases. The CDR3 length is 15 residues. V was trimmed by 3 bases and J by 0 bases, leaving 12 bases between them. Looked up from germline, CDR1 is WNHNN and CDR2 is SYGVQD (reference sequence). The DNA of the CDR3 is TGCGCCAGCAGTGACGGACTAGGGGGCTCCTACGAGCAGTACTTC. The encoded protein is CASSDGLGGSYEQYF.

This rearrangement joins TRBV28 to TRBJ2-2; D might be TRBD2 (5 bases). The CDR3 length is 12 residues. Trimming removed 2 bases from V and 11 bases from J, with 9 bases in between. CDR1 and CDR2 (germline): MDHEN, SYDVKM. CDR3 loop: CASSLADSELFF. The DNA for the CDR3 is TGTGCCAGCAGTTTAGCGGACTCCGAGCTGTTTTTT.

CDR3 DNA sequence: TGTGCTAGTGCCCTCGGCAGGGGCTTGGGTGGCTACACCTTC. Translated: CASALGRGLGGYTF. The chain recombines TRBV12-5 with TRBJ1-2, with D tentatively TRBD1 (6 bases). The ends were cut back, 7 bases at V and 7 bases at J, with 19 bases in the middle. The CDR3 runs 14 residues. The germline V gene has CDR1 LGHNT and CDR2 FRNRAP.

The V and J genes are TRBV18 and TRBJ2-3, with unresolved D. This CDR3 has 12 residues. V was pared by 2 bases and J by 4 bases, with 4 bases between. Germline loops: CDR1 KGHSH, CDR2 LQKENI. CDR3 amino acids: CASSPGADTQYF. The CDR3, as DNA: TGTGCCAGCTCACCAGGAGCAGATACGCAGTATTTT.

The chain is built from TRBV4-1 and TRBJ1-4; no clear D. Trimming stripped 1 base from V and 6 bases from J, with 15 bases between. The CDR3 loop spans 16 amino acids. Germline values: CDR1 MGHRA, CDR2 YSYEKL. CDR3 region: CASSQGAGQWYEKLFF. CDR3 bases: TGCGCCAGCAGCCAAGGGGCGGGCCAATGGTATGAAAAACTGTTTTTT.

This clone came up a few times. The chain carries TRBV9 and TRBJ2-7; TRBD2 is a possible D gene (6 bases). Germline assignment: CDR1 SGDLS and CDR2 YYNGEE. CDR3 length: 15 amino acids. Trimming shortened V by 3 bases and J by 0 bases, and 13 bases separated the two germline ends. The CDR3 protein is CASSGGAGSSYEQYF. The CDR3 bases are TGTGCCAGCAGCGGTGGCGCGGGAAGCTCCTACGAGCAGTACTTC. Using reference TRBV9 and TRBJ2-7 for the parts outside the CDR3, the full variable domain is DSGVTQTPKHLITATGQRVTLRCSPRSGDLSVYWYQQSLDQGLQFLIQYYNGEERAKGNILERFSAQQFPDLHSELNLSSLELGDSALYFCASSGGAGSSYEQYFGPGTRLTVT.

The V and J genes are TRBV4-1 and TRBJ1-4; 7 bases are a match to TRBD1. The CDR3 has 15 residues. The germline CDR1 and CDR2 sequences are MGHRA and YSYEKL. Trimming took 6 bases from V and 3 from J; bases not matched to a gene: 7. In DNA, the CDR3 is TGCGCCAGCAGTTTAAGACAGGGAGCTAATGAAAAACTGTTTTTT. Translation: CASSLRQGANEKLFF.